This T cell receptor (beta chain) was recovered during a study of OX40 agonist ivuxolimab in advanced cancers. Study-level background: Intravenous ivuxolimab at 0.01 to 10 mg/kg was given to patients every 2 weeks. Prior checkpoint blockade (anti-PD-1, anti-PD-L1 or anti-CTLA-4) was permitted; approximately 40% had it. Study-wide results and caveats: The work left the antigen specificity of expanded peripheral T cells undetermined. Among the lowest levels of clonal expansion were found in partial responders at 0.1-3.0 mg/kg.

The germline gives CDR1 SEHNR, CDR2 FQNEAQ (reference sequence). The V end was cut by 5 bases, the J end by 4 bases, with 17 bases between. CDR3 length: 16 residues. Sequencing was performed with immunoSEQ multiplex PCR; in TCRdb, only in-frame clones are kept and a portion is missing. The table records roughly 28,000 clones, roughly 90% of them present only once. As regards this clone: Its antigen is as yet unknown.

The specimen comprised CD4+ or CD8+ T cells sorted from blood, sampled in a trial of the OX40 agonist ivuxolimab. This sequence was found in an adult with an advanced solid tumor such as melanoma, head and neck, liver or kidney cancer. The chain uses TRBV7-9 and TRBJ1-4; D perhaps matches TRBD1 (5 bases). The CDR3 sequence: CASSPRWGGNNEKLFF. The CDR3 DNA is TGTGCCAGCAGCCCCCGGTGGGGGGGGAATAATGAAAAACTGTTTTTT.